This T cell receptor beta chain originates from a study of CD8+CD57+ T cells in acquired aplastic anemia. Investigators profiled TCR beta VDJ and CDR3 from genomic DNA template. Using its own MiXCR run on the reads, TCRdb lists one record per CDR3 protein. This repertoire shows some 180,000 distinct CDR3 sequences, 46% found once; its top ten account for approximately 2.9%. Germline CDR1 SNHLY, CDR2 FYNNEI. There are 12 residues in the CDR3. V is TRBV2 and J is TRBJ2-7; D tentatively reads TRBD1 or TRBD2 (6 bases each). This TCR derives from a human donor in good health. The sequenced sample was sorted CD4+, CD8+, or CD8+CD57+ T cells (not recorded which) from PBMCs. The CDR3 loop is CVQQGGSYEQYF. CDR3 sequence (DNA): TGTGTCCAGCAAGGGGGGTCCTACGAGCAGTACTTC.